This TCR beta chain was identified during a study of blood T cell repertoires in COVID-19. The wider study: Samples came from the United States, Italy and Spain, spanning acute and convalescent COVID-19. PBMCs, B-cell-depleted T cells, or T cells provided the cDNA or gDNA that made up the material.

Germline CDR1 reads SGHTA; CDR2 reads FQGNSA. The ends were cut back, 4 bases at V and 0 bases at J, with 15 bases in the middle. This CDR3 has 16 residues. Original data processing: Estimates of nucleated cell counts were drawn from the amplification of reference gene primers. Sequenced by immunoSEQ multiplex PCR; TCRdb stores in-frame clones only, minus some. V and J calls and clone size are those listed in that table; D and trimming were worked out from the DNA. In the table there are 110,000 or so clones, around 89% of which are singletons. The sequence was collected from a human donor in a cohort sampled during active COVID-19. The chain couples TRBV7-2 to TRBJ1-2; D is undetermined. Specimen: peripheral blood. The CDR3 nucleotides are TGTGCCAGCAGCTCGTATAGTACAGCTCCTAACTATGGCTACACCTTC. Its translation: CASSSYSTAPNYGYTF.